The 10 T cell receptor beta chains reported below all come from one sample, sequenced in a study of blood T cell repertoires in COVID-19. Sequencing used immunoSEQ multiplex PCR; TCRdb keeps in-frame clones, though not all of them. Altogether more than 95,000 clones are present, approximately 74% being singletons, with the ten largest covering around 5.5%. The sequencing sample was made of peripheral blood. These receptors came from a man in his 60s with acute or convalescent COVID-19.

The V call is TRBV29-1, the J call TRBJ2-1, with D perhaps matching TRBD2 (6 bases). Germline values: CDR1 SQVTM, CDR2 ANQGSEA. The CDR3 contains 12 residues. Trimming cost V 7 bases and J 9 bases, with 16 bases left between them. As DNA, the CDR3 is TGCAGCGCCGGAGGCGGGACGCGTGAGCAGTTCTTC. Protein product: CSAGGGTREQFF.

To note about this clone: The sample contains more than one DNA sequence encoding this CDR3. This chain uses TRBV24-1 with TRBJ1-2, with D possibly matching TRBD1 (6 bases). Looked up from germline, CDR1 is KGHDR and CDR2 is SFDVKD. The V end was cut by 1 base, the J end by 8 bases, with 10 bases between. The CDR3 sequence is 13 residues long. The CDR3 protein is CATSDFRGLGYTF. The CDR3 DNA reads TGTGCCACCAGTGATTTCAGGGGCCTGGGCTACACCTTC.

The chain uses TRBV7-3 and TRBJ2-7, with a possible D match to TRBD2 (5 bases). The CDR3 length is 13 residues. In germline, CDR1 is SGHTA, CDR2 FQGTGA. V lost 0 bases and J lost 4, with 7 bases in between. Here the CDR3 reads CASSLTPGYEQYF. CDR3 in DNA: TGTGCCAGCAGCTTAACTCCGGGGTACGAGCAGTACTTC.

The chain joins TRBV30 to TRBJ2-2; D might be TRBD1 (6 bases). Trimming removed 3 bases at V and 7 bases at J, with 9 bases between. This CDR3 is 12 amino acids long. Germline CDR1 and CDR2: GTSNPN and SVGIG (reference sequence). CDR3 amino acids: CAWRDSLGELFF. For the CDR3, the DNA is TGTGCCTGGAGGGACAGCCTCGGGGAGCTGTTTTTT.

The sample holds one count of this clone. This chain connects TRBV7-9 to TRBJ2-2; TRBD1 aligns across 8 bases. Looked up from germline, CDR1 is SEHNR and CDR2 is FQNEAQ (reference sequence). CDR3 length: 14 amino acids. V was pared by 4 bases and J by 7 bases, with 5 bases of the junction left unmatched. This CDR3 is CASSSGGVGGELFF. In DNA form, the CDR3 reads TGTGCCAGCAGCTCAGGGGGCGTCGGCGGGGAGCTGTTTTTT.

Written as DNA, the CDR3 is TGCGCCAGCAGGGAATCGACAGGGAACACCGGGGAGCTGTTTTTT. Translating it yields CASRESTGNTGELFF. The chain recombines TRBV10-1 with TRBJ2-2; a possible D gene is TRBD1 (6 bases). Germline-derived CDR1 and CDR2 are WNHNN and SYGVQD (reference sequence). The CDR3 runs 15 residues. V was trimmed by 6 bases and J by 1 base, leaving 12 bases between them.

This clone has just one count. The CDR3 loop is CASSGSGSKSDTQYF. Written as DNA, the CDR3 is TGTGCCAGCAGTGGTAGCGGGAGTAAGTCAGATACGCAGTATTTT. The chain couples TRBV25-1 to TRBJ2-3, with TRBD2 matching 9 bases. Germline V gives CDR1 MGHDK, CDR2 SYGVNS. CDR3 length equals 15 residues. J was trimmed by 4 bases and V by 4 bases; bases with no gene match: 6.

V usage is TRBV12-3 or TRBV12-4 and J usage is TRBJ1-4, with D uncertain. V dropped 1 base and J dropped 8 bases, with 8 bases sitting between them. This CDR3 has 13 residues. The CDR3 protein is CASSLVTGEKLFF. CDR3 nucleotide sequence: TGTGCCAGCAGTTTAGTAACGGGGGAAAAACTGTTTTTT.

CDR3 residues: CASSPPGRGNYGYTF. CDR3 DNA: TGTGCCAGCAGCCCCCCTGGGAGGGGAAACTATGGCTACACCTTC. The chain has TRBV14 and TRBJ1-2, with D perhaps TRBD1 (5 bases). Trimming cost V 4 bases and J 2 bases, with 14 bases left between them. The germline gives CDR1 SGHDN, CDR2 FVKESK. This CDR3 has 15 residues.

The V gene is TRBV11-3, the J gene TRBJ2-5, with TRBD2 matching 9 bases. From germline, CDR1 is SGHNT and CDR2 YENEEA. Trimming took 5 bases from V and 5 from J; bases not matched to a gene: 3. This CDR3 is built from 13 residues. This CDR3 reads CASSRSGSETQYF. Written as DNA, the CDR3 is TGTGCCAGCAGCCGTAGCGGGAGCGAGACCCAGTACTTC.